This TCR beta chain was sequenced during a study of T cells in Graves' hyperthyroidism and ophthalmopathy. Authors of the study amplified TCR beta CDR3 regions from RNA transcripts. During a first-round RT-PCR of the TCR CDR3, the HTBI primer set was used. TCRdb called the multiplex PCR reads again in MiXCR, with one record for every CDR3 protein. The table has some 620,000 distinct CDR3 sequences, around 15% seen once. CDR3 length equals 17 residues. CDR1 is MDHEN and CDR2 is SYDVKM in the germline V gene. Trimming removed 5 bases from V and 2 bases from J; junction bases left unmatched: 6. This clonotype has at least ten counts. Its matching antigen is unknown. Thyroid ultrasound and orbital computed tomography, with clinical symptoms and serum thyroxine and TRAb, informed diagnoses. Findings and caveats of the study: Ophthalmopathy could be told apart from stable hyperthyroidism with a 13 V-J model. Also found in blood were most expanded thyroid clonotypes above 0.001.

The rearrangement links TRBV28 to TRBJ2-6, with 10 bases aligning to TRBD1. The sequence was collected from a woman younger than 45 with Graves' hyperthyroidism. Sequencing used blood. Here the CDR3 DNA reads TGTGCCAGCAGTCTGACAGGGGGCGCGGCTGGGGCCAACGTCCTGACTTTC. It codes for CASSLTGGAAGANVLTF.